This TCR beta chain is from a study of blood T cell repertoires in COVID-19. Study-level background: The origin of the acute and convalescent COVID-19 samples was the United States, Italy and Spain. The cDNA or gDNA used as material had been derived from T cells, B-cell-depleted T cells, or PBMCs.

Original methodology: Reference gene primer amplification gave nucleated cell count estimates. Libraries were prepared by immunoSEQ multiplex PCR; TCRdb keeps only in-frame clonotypes and omits some of them. For V, J and clone size, that table is used; D and trimming come from the DNA. The sample has 200,000 to 250,000 clones; around four fifths are singletons. This clone was seen a few times. The CDR3 totals 13 residues. The germline V and J ends were trimmed by 0 bases and 7 bases, with 10 bases remaining between them. Germline V gene lookup returns CDR1 SGHRS and CDR2 YFSETQ. The sample consisted of peripheral blood. The origin of this receptor is a woman in her sixties with active or convalescent COVID-19. The chain links TRBV5-1 to TRBJ2-5, with no clear D. CDR3 bases: TGCGCCAGCAGCTTGGGAATAGCTAGGACCCAGTACTTC. It is translated as CASSLGIARTQYF. Full variable domain (outside the CDR3, taken from reference TRBV5-1 and TRBJ2-5): KAGVTQTPRYLIKTRGQQVTLSCSPISGHRSVSWYQQTPGQGLQFLFEYFSETQRNKGNFPGRFSGRQFSNSRSEMNVSTLELGDSALYLCASSLGIARTQYFGPGTRLLVL.